One sample yielded the 26 T cell receptor beta chains listed below, sequenced in a study of blood T cell repertoires in COVID-19. Some clones are missing from TCRdb's copy, which holds only in-frame ones; the method was immunoSEQ multiplex PCR. The data hold over 130,000 clones, with 85% to 90% observed a single time. The specimen sequenced was peripheral blood. All receptors come from a woman older than 75 with acute or convalescent COVID-19.

The chain uses TRBV6-5 and TRBJ2-2, with a tentative D call TRBD1 (5 bases). Germline V gene sequence: CDR1 MNHEY, CDR2 SVGAGI. Deletions cut 6 bases from V and 6 bases from J, with 11 bases between. The CDR3 spans 13 residues. The CDR3 spells CASRKPRAGELFF. DNA for the CDR3: TGTGCCAGCAGAAAGCCCAGGGCCGGGGAGCTGTTTTTT.

The gene calls are TRBV5-1 and TRBJ1-3, with D possibly matching TRBD1 (5 bases). Germline loops: CDR1 SGHRS, CDR2 YFSETQ. The V gene lost 4 bases and the J gene lost 0 bases, with 8 bases spanning the gap. There are 14 residues in the CDR3. CDR3 sequence reads: CASSPTVSGNTIYF. CDR3 coding DNA: TGCGCCAGCAGCCCGACAGTCTCTGGAAACACCATATATTTT.

The genes are TRBV6-5 and TRBJ1-4, with D unresolved. The germline gives CDR1 MNHEY, CDR2 SVGAGI. This CDR3 contains 13 residues. Trimming cost V 8 bases and J 8 bases, with 15 bases left between them. CDR3 DNA sequence: TGTGCCAGCTCTACAAGAGCGGTAGAAAAACTGTTTTTT. Protein sequence: CASSTRAVEKLFF.

This chain uses TRBV12-5 with TRBJ2-1, with D unresolved. V lost 3 bases and J lost 9, with 6 bases in between. Germline values: CDR1 LGHNT, CDR2 FRNRAP. The CDR3 spans 11 residues. In DNA, the CDR3 is TGTGCTAGTGGTTTCGGTGCTGAGCAGTTCTTC. This encodes CASGFGAEQFF.

On this clone itself: Other nucleotide sequences from this sample produce the same CDR3. The CDR3, as DNA: TGTGCCAGCAGCTTAGGGGCAGGCGAAGCTTTCTTT. Translated: CASSLGAGEAFF. This chain joins TRBV11-2 and TRBJ1-1; D is unresolved. Germline values: CDR1 SGHAT, CDR2 FQNNGV. This CDR3 has 12 residues. The V and J ends lost 1 base and 8 bases respectively, with 8 bases between them.

This clone was recorded once. CDR3 sequence: CASSQLPTGNTEAFF. In DNA, the CDR3 is TGTGCCAGCAGCCAACTCCCCACAGGGAACACTGAAGCTTTCTTT. The V and J genes are TRBV3-1 (or the pseudogene TRBV3-2) and TRBJ1-1, with TRBD1 as a possible D gene (5 bases). Trimming left V 2 bases short and J 1 base short, with 11 bases between. CDR3 length: 15 residues. Germline V gene sequence: CDR1 LGHDT, CDR2 YNNKEL (reference sequence).

Regarding this clone: The sample has other DNA sequences that encode this CDR3 too. This chain joins TRBV5-6 and TRBJ1-2; tentatively, D is TRBD1 (5 bases). Per germline, CDR1 SGHDT and CDR2 YYEEEE. The CDR3 runs to 13 residues. Trimming removed 0 bases from V and 7 bases from J, with 10 bases in between. The CDR3 sequence: CASSLAGGGGYTF. The CDR3 bases are TGTGCCAGCAGCTTGGCCGGGGGAGGTGGCTACACCTTC.

The J gene is TRBJ1-4, the V gene TRBV29-1, with D perhaps matching TRBD1 (6 bases). CDR3 length equals 13 residues. From germline, CDR1 is SQVTM and CDR2 ANQGSEA. Trimming stripped 4 bases from V and 5 bases from J, with 11 bases between. CDR3 sequence: CSVGGHQNEKLFF. The CDR3 coding sequence is TGCAGCGTTGGGGGACATCAAAATGAAAAACTGTTTTTT. The whole variable domain, remainder taken from reference TRBV29-1 and TRBJ1-4, is SAVISQKPSRDICQRGTSLTIQCQVDSQVTMMFWYRQQPGQSLTLIATANQGSEATYESGFVIDKFPISRPNLTFSTLTVSNMSPEDSSIYLCSVGGHQNEKLFFGSGTQLSVL.

This rearrangement joins TRBV27 to TRBJ2-1; 8 bases align to TRBD1. The CDR3 spans 17 residues. V lost 6 bases, J lost 6 bases, and 16 bases stayed unmatched. In germline, CDR1 is MNHEY, CDR2 SMNVEV (reference sequence). For the CDR3, the DNA is TGTGCCAGCAGCTACCCCTCAGGGGGCTCTGGAAGCAATGAGCAGTTCTTC. It yields the protein CASSYPSGGSGSNEQFF.

V usage is TRBV7-2 and J usage is TRBJ2-3; D uncertain. The CDR3 consists of 11 residues. CDR1 and CDR2 from the germline V gene are SGHTA and FQGNSA. The V end was cut by 5 bases, the J end by 5 bases, with 5 bases between. The CDR3 region has the DNA TGTGCCAGCAGCAATATAGATACGCAGTATTTT. It encodes CASSNIDTQYF.

Concerning this clone itself: Other DNA sequences in the same sample also yield this CDR3. The chain has TRBV7-9 and TRBJ1-5; D is unresolved. With 2 bases removed from V and 2 bases from J, the gap between germline ends came to 4 bases. CDR3 length: 13 residues. Germline-derived CDR1 and CDR2 are SEHNR and FQNEAQ (reference sequence). The CDR3 loop is CASSLSGNQPQHF. CDR3 in DNA: TGTGCCAGCAGCTTATCTGGCAATCAGCCCCAGCATTTT.

The rearrangement joins TRBV11-2 to TRBJ2-7; unclear D gene. The CDR3 sequence is 15 residues long. Germline-derived CDR1 and CDR2 are SGHAT and FQNNGV. Trimming pared 5 bases from V and 1 base from J, leaving 15 bases between. The CDR3 DNA reads as TGTGCCAGCAGCAGAGTAAATAGACAATCCTACGAGCAGTACTTC. Its protein product is CASSRVNRQSYEQYF.

The chain uses TRBV4-2 and TRBJ1-1, with 7 bases matching TRBD1. Germline lookup yields CDR1 LGHNA and CDR2 YNFKEQ. The J segment lost 3 bases and the V segment lost 1 base, leaving 8 bases of the junction unmatched. The CDR3 sequence is 16 residues long. CDR3 sequence: CASSQGFGTVDTEAFF. The CDR3 DNA reads TGTGCCAGCAGCCAAGGTTTTGGGACAGTGGACACTGAAGCTTTCTTT.

This chain uses TRBV11-2 with TRBJ1-6; D remains ambiguous. V lost 3 bases and J lost 6, with 6 bases in between. Germline CDR1 SGHAT, CDR2 FQNNGV. This CDR3 comprises 13 residues. Here the CDR3 reads CASSFSVNSPLHF. CDR3 sequence (DNA): TGTGCCAGCAGCTTTTCGGTTAATTCACCCCTCCACTTT.

The chain links TRBV3-1 (or the pseudogene TRBV3-2) to TRBJ1-5; D is unclear. This CDR3 spans 15 amino acids. The V gene's germline CDR1 is LGHDT and CDR2 YNNKEL (reference sequence). V dropped 2 bases and J dropped 1 base, with 9 bases sitting between them. The CDR3 protein is CASSQQASSNQPQHF. DNA for the CDR3: TGTGCCAGCAGCCAACAGGCCTCCAGCAATCAGCCCCAGCATTTT.

This clone has only one observation. The genes are TRBV7-2 and TRBJ2-7, with TRBD1 identical over 9 bases. V was clipped by 1 base and J by 4 bases; unmatched bases: 8. Germline V lookup: CDR1 SGHTA, CDR2 FQGNSA. This CDR3 comprises 16 residues. CDR3 sequence reads: CASSLGPGQGPYEQYF. CDR3 nucleotides: TGTGCCAGCAGCTTAGGTCCGGGACAGGGACCATACGAGCAGTACTTC.

The chain uses TRBV9 and TRBJ1-6, with a possible D match to TRBD1 (5 bases). Germline-derived CDR1 and CDR2 are SGDLS and YYNGEE. CDR3 size: 15 residues. The V end lost 0 bases, the J end lost 10 bases, and 14 bases lay between the germline ends. CDR3 region: CASSVDSLGASPLHF. Written as DNA, the CDR3 is TGTGCCAGCAGCGTAGACAGCTTAGGGGCATCACCCCTCCACTTT.

As DNA, the CDR3 is TGCGCCAGCAGCCTTTTGGCAGGGGTTAGCTCCTACAATGAGCAGTTCTTC. It is translated as CASSLLAGVSSYNEQFF. The chain is built from TRBV5-1 and TRBJ2-1, with D tentatively TRBD1 (6 bases). The V gene's germline CDR1 is SGHRS and CDR2 YFSETQ. CDR3 length: 17 residues. V dropped 4 bases and J dropped 0 bases, with 17 bases sitting between them.

The chain has TRBV7-2 and TRBJ2-3; 8 nucleotides line up with TRBD2. This CDR3 contains 14 residues. Germline V CDR1 and CDR2: SGHTA, FQGNSA. The ends lost 7 bases at V and 6 bases at J; junction bases unmatched: 9. The CDR3 DNA reads as TGTGCCAGCAACCTCTGGGCGGGAGGTGATACGCAGTATTTT. It codes for CASNLWAGGDTQYF. Using reference TRBV7-2 and TRBJ2-3 for the parts outside the CDR3, the full variable domain is GAGVSQSPSNKVTEKGKDVELRCDPISGHTALYWYRQSLGQGLEFLIYFQGNSAPDKSGLPSDRFSAERTGGSVSTLTIQRTQQEDSAVYLCASNLWAGGDTQYFGPGTRLTVL.

The CDR3 loop is CASSTGQVAQTQYF. The DNA of the CDR3 is TGTGCCAGCAGCACAGGACAGGTTGCCCAGACCCAGTACTTC. This sequence joins TRBV11-2 and TRBJ2-5; TRBD1 matches 7 bases. CDR3 length: 14 amino acids. J gave up 6 bases and V 5 bases, and 9 bases lay outside the gene matches. CDR1 is SGHAT, CDR2 FQNNGV, per germline.

The chain carries TRBV7-2 and TRBJ1-1, with D possibly TRBD1 on 5 matching bases. V was shortened by 11 bases and J by 1 base, with 14 bases between the two germline ends. The CDR3 loop spans 13 amino acids. The germline V gene has CDR1 SGHTA and CDR2 FQGNSA. The CDR3 loop reads CAEGALSNTEAFF. As DNA, the CDR3 is TGTGCCGAAGGGGCCCTCTCGAACACTGAAGCTTTCTTT.

V gene TRBV5-5 combines with J gene TRBJ2-5; 8 bases are a match to TRBD2. Losses at the gene ends were 3 bases for V and 5 bases for J; bases not matched to a gene: 3. Germline V gives CDR1 SGHKS, CDR2 YYEKEE (reference sequence). The CDR3 consists of 13 residues. CDR3 residues: CASSSGGRETQYF. The CDR3 nucleotides read TGTGCCAGCAGCTCGGGGGGGCGGGAGACCCAGTACTTC.

V usage is TRBV7-2 and J usage is TRBJ1-2; D perhaps matches TRBD1 (5 bases). The V gene's germline CDR1 is SGHTA and CDR2 FQGNSA. V lost 5 bases and J 3 bases, leaving 16 bases between the germline ends. The CDR3 runs to 15 residues. The CDR3 here is CASSPDTQWDYGYTF. The CDR3 region has the DNA TGTGCCAGCAGCCCGGACACCCAATGGGACTATGGCTACACCTTC.

This sequence joins TRBV5-4 and TRBJ1-2; the D is unclear. Germline V gene lookup returns CDR1 SGHNT and CDR2 YYREEE (reference sequence). This CDR3 contains 14 residues. V dropped 4 bases and J dropped 2 bases, with 12 bases sitting between them. CDR3 amino acids: CASSPLAGNYGYTF. CDR3 in DNA: TGTGCCAGCAGCCCCCTAGCGGGGAACTATGGCTACACCTTC.

This clone has a single count. The chain is built from TRBV10-3 and TRBJ2-1; 12 nucleotides match TRBD2. The V gene end was trimmed by 3 bases and the J gene end by 1 base; junction bases not matched to a gene: 1. Germline values: CDR1 ENHRY, CDR2 SYGVKD. The CDR3 runs 16 residues. Written as DNA, the CDR3 is TGTGCCATCAGTGACCTAGCGGGGGGGTCCTACAATGAGCAGTTCTTC. Translated, it gives CAISDLAGGSYNEQFF.

This sequence joins TRBV2 and TRBJ1-5; D might be TRBD1 (5 bases). The CDR3 length is 12 residues. Germline V gives CDR1 SNHLY, CDR2 FYNNEI. V was cut by 7 bases and J by 5 bases, with 9 bases left in between. CDR3 bases: TGTGCCAGCAAGGGAGGGGATCAGCCCCAGCATTTT. Encoded protein: CASKGGDQPQHF.